A single sample gave rise to the 24 T cell receptor beta chains below, sequenced in a study of T cell responses to AZD1222 COVID-19 vaccine. Repertoires were generated with immunoSEQ multiplex PCR, while TCRdb's copy carries only in-frame clones and drops some. This sample yields more than 150,000 clones, of which about 91% are seen a single time; 0.45% to 0.55% belongs to the top ten. Sequences were derived from peripheral blood, sampled on day 0 of AZD1222 vaccination. These receptors were obtained from an adult in good health.

This chain links TRBV27 with TRBJ2-3; D not resolved. This CDR3 contains 14 residues. CDR1 is MNHEY and CDR2 is SMNVEV in the germline V gene (reference sequence). V gave up 3 bases and J gave up 3 bases, with 10 bases separating them. CDR3 sequence: CASSFPGRTDTQYF. CDR3 DNA: TGTGCCAGCAGTTTCCCCGGTCGTACAGATACGCAGTATTTT.

The chain links TRBV19 to TRBJ1-4; TRBD1 matches 7 bases. The V and J ends lost 10 bases and 0 bases, in that order; junction bases with no gene match: 11. Germline CDR1 is LNHDA and CDR2 is SQIVND (reference sequence). The CDR3 covers 16 residues. The CDR3 DNA is TGTGCCACCAGGTTCCAGGGGGGCACAACTAATGAAAAACTGTTTTTT. Translation: CATRFQGGTTNEKLFF.

This clone was picked up one time. V gene TRBV2 combines with J gene TRBJ2-7; 7 bases fit TRBD1. The germline gives CDR1 SNHLY, CDR2 FYNNEI. This CDR3 is built from 13 residues. The V segment lost 5 bases and the J segment 7 bases; nucleotides outside the gene matches: 8. The CDR3 is CASSRDSPREQYF. The CDR3 DNA follows: TGTGCCAGCAGTAGGGACAGCCCTAGGGAGCAGTACTTC.

The chain uses TRBV11-1 and TRBJ2-7, with 7 bases that match TRBD2. CDR1 SGHAT and CDR2 FQDESV come from the germline V gene (reference sequence). The CDR3 spans 16 residues. J gave up 0 bases and V 3 bases, and 8 bases lay outside the gene matches. In nucleotides, the CDR3 is TGTGCCAGCAGCTTTAAGAGAGGCGGGAGCTCCTACGAGCAGTACTTC. Its translation is CASSFKRGGSSYEQYF.

The chain links TRBV11-2 to TRBJ2-7, with D possibly matching TRBD1 (6 bases). Trimming left V 4 bases short and J 4 bases short, with 8 bases between. Germline loops: CDR1 SGHAT, CDR2 FQNNGV. The CDR3 sequence is 12 residues long. The CDR3 sequence: CASSSQGYEQYF. The CDR3 DNA reads TGTGCCAGCAGCTCACAGGGTTACGAGCAGTACTTC.

This sequence joins TRBV5-4 and TRBJ2-5; TRBD1 agrees at 7 bases. The germline V gene encodes CDR1 SGHNT and CDR2 YYREEE (reference sequence). Trimming at V came to 3 bases and at J to 2 bases, leaving 7 bases not matched to a gene. The CDR3 has 15 amino acids. The CDR3 region is CASSSIDRVQETQYF. The DNA for the CDR3 is TGTGCCAGCAGCTCGATCGACAGGGTACAAGAGACCCAGTACTTC.

This clone was counted only a few times. The chain joins TRBV7-2 to TRBJ1-2, with D possibly matching TRBD1 (6 bases). Per the germline V gene, CDR1 is SGHTA and CDR2 is FQGNSA. CDR3 length: 14 amino acids. Trimming left V 1 base short and J 6 bases short, with 12 bases between. This CDR3 reads CASSLGPQGHGYTF. The DNA for the CDR3 is TGTGCCAGCAGCTTAGGACCACAGGGCCATGGCTACACCTTC. The variable domain in full, with the rest retrieved from reference TRBV7-2 and TRBJ1-2, is GAGVSQSPSNKVTEKGKDVELRCDPISGHTALYWYRQSLGQGLEFLIYFQGNSAPDKSGLPSDRFSAERTGGSVSTLTIQRTQQEDSAVYLCASSLGPQGHGYTFGSGTRLTVV.

The chain couples TRBV7-6 to TRBJ2-1; 9 bases line up with TRBD2. This CDR3 is built from 21 residues. Trimming at V came to 1 base and at J to 5 bases, leaving 21 bases not matched to a gene. Looked up from germline, CDR1 is SGHVS and CDR2 is FNYEAQ. The DNA of the CDR3 is TGTGCCAGCAGCTTAGAGGCCGGGGGGGGCTGGGCTAGCGGGGACAACAATGAGCAGTTCTTC. It is translated as CASSLEAGGGWASGDNNEQFF.

This clone was detected only a few times. The chain links TRBV5-1 to TRBJ2-1; 7 bases match TRBD2. Germline assignment: CDR1 SGHRS and CDR2 YFSETQ. The trim removed 6 bases at V and 4 bases at J, leaving 10 bases unmatched. The length of the CDR3 is 15 residues. The chain's CDR3 is CASTRDGLDYNEQFF. The CDR3 region has the DNA TGCGCCAGCACCCGGGACGGACTAGATTACAATGAGCAGTTCTTC. Filled out from reference TRBV5-1 and TRBJ2-1, the complete variable domain reads KAGVTQTPRYLIKTRGQQVTLSCSPISGHRSVSWYQQTPGQGLQFLFEYFSETQRNKGNFPGRFSGRQFSNSRSEMNVSTLELGDSALYLCASTRDGLDYNEQFFGPGTRLTVL.

This clone has a single count. The chain has TRBV2 and TRBJ2-4; D remains ambiguous. CDR1 is SNHLY and CDR2 is FYNNEI in the germline V gene. Trimming shortened V by 6 bases and J by 0 bases, and 12 bases separated the two germline ends. The CDR3 spans 15 residues. CDR3 sequence: CASSLTVLAKNIQYF. CDR3 DNA sequence: TGTGCCAGCAGCCTCACGGTATTAGCCAAAAACATTCAGTACTTC. Full variable domain (outside the CDR3, taken from reference TRBV2 and TRBJ2-4): EPEVTQTPSHQVTQMGQEVILRCVPISNHLYFYWYRQILGQKVEFLVSFYNNEISEKSEIFDDQFSVERPDGSNFTLKIRSTKLEDSAMYFCASSLTVLAKNIQYFGAGTRLSVL.

This sequence joins TRBV11-3 and TRBJ2-2; tentative D call: TRBD1 (5 bases). The CDR3 totals 16 residues. V lost 1 base and J 1 base, leaving 10 bases between the germline ends. In germline, CDR1 is SGHNT, CDR2 YENEEA. The CDR3 is CASSLVGAGNTGELFF. CDR3 nucleotides: TGTGCCAGCAGCTTAGTTGGGGCCGGGAACACCGGGGAGCTGTTTTTT. The entire variable domain, with the rest obtained from reference TRBV11-3 and TRBJ2-2, is as follows: EAGVVQSPRYKIIEKKQPVAFWCNPISGHNTLYWYLQNLGQGPELLIRYENEEAVDDSQLPKDRFSAERLKGVDSTLKIQPAELGDSAVYLCASSLVGAGNTGELFFGEGSRLTVL.

This chain links TRBV27 with TRBJ1-1; D gene ambiguous. Trimming left V 4 bases short and J 2 bases short, with 17 bases between. The CDR3 is made up of 16 amino acids. Germline V gene sequence: CDR1 MNHEY, CDR2 SMNVEV (reference sequence). The CDR3 is CASSSLTPLLNTEAFF. The CDR3 nucleotides read TGTGCCAGCAGTTCCCTTACTCCCCTCCTTAACACTGAAGCTTTCTTT.

The DNA of the CDR3 is TGTGCCAGCAGCCACGACAGAGCCTACGAGCAGTACTTC. This sequence encodes CASSHDRAYEQYF. The chain links TRBV6-6 to TRBJ2-7; D is perhaps TRBD1 (5 bases). Trimming removed 6 bases at V and 2 bases at J, with 11 bases between. In germline, CDR1 is MNHNY, CDR2 SVGAGI (reference sequence). CDR3 length equals 13 residues.

The chain has TRBV7-6 and TRBJ2-1; 8 nucleotides line up with TRBD2. There are 17 residues in the CDR3. Germline V lookup: CDR1 SGHVS, CDR2 FNYEAQ. Trimming took 0 bases from V and 2 from J; bases not matched to a gene: 6. CDR3 DNA sequence: TGTGCCAGCAGCTTAGCTTTTGCGGGAGGAACCTACAATGAGCAGTTCTTC. Its protein product is CASSLAFAGGTYNEQFF.

The J gene is TRBJ2-1, the V gene TRBV6-5, with TRBD1 as a possible D gene (5 bases). Germline V gene data show CDR1 as MNHEY and CDR2 as SVGAGI. The CDR3 is made up of 14 amino acids. Trimming left V 4 bases short and J 9 bases short, with 16 bases between. The CDR3 sequence is CASSSLGATVEQFF. For the CDR3, the DNA is TGTGCCAGCAGTTCGCTAGGGGCGACGGTTGAGCAGTTCTTC.

The CDR3 spells CASSDDGNSGRGHEQYF. As DNA, the CDR3 is TGTGCCAGCAGTGACGATGGGAATAGCGGGAGGGGACACGAGCAGTACTTC. The chain is built from TRBV25-1 and TRBJ2-7; 11 positions match TRBD2. Trimming at V came to 3 bases and at J to 5 bases, leaving 12 bases not matched to a gene. Germline CDR1 MGHDK, CDR2 SYGVNS. The CDR3 length is 17 residues.

The chain employs TRBV30 and TRBJ2-7, with D maybe TRBD2 (5 bases). The germline V gene encodes CDR1 GTSNPN and CDR2 SVGIG (reference sequence). Between the trimmed V and J ends, which lost 0 bases and 6 bases, there was a span of 12 bases. The CDR3 has 13 residues. The CDR3 DNA sequence: TGTGCCTGGAGTGTGGGGTCGGCGGGCGAGCAGTACTTC. This translates into CAWSVGSAGEQYF.

This sequence joins TRBV6-4 and TRBJ2-2; TRBD2 aligns across 10 bases. Germline lookup yields CDR1 MRHNA and CDR2 SNTAGT. There are 14 residues in the CDR3. V was pared by 5 bases and J by 3 bases, with 0 bases of the junction left unmatched. The DNA of the CDR3 is TGTGCCAGCAGTAGCGGGAGGGACACCGGGGAGCTGTTTTTT. This sequence encodes CASSSGRDTGELFF.

This clone was seen only a few times. The chain recombines TRBV2 with TRBJ1-2, with TRBD1 matching over 7 bases. This CDR3 is 13 amino acids long. Germline loops: CDR1 SNHLY, CDR2 FYNNEI. J lost 4 bases, V lost 8 bases, and 7 bases had no gene match. As DNA, the CDR3 is TGTGCCAGCGTCTTCACAGGGGCCTATGGCTACACCTTC. Translated, it gives CASVFTGAYGYTF.

This clone was detected only a few times. The chain uses TRBV10-1 and TRBJ2-1; 12 bases are shared with TRBD2. The CDR3 is made up of 14 amino acids. The ends lost 8 bases at V and 4 bases at J; junction bases unmatched: 3. CDR1 and CDR2 from the germline V gene are WNHNN and SYGVQD (reference sequence). DNA of the CDR3: TGCGCCAGCTCGACTAGCGGGAGTTACAATGAGCAGTTCTTC. Amino acid sequence: CASSTSGSYNEQFF.

This chain connects TRBV5-5 to TRBJ1-1, with a possible D match to TRBD1 (6 bases). This CDR3 has 16 amino acids. The V gene lost 0 bases and the J gene lost 0 bases, with 12 bases spanning the gap. Germline V lookup: CDR1 SGHKS, CDR2 YYEKEE (reference sequence). The CDR3 sequence: CASSLAQGRVNTEAFF. In DNA, the CDR3 is TGTGCCAGCAGCTTGGCACAGGGAAGGGTGAACACTGAAGCTTTCTTT. Variable domain in full (rest from reference TRBV5-5 and TRBJ1-1): DAGVTQSPTHLIKTRGQQVTLRCSPISGHKSVSWYQQVLGQGPQFIFQYYEKEERGRGNFPDRFSARQFPNYSSELNVNALLLGDSALYLCASSLAQGRVNTEAFFGQGTRLTVV.

The chain carries TRBV18 and TRBJ2-1; D gene uncertain. The V end lost 6 bases, the J end lost 0 bases, and 15 bases lay between the germline ends. The CDR3 length is 16 residues. The germline V gene encodes CDR1 KGHSH and CDR2 LQKENI. CDR3 DNA: TGTGCCAGCTCCCTAGGAGTAGGTAGCTCCTACAATGAGCAGTTCTTC. It translates to CASSLGVGSSYNEQFF. Full variable domain (outside the CDR3, taken from reference TRBV18 and TRBJ2-1): NAGVMQNPRHLVRRRGQEARLRCSPMKGHSHVYWYRQLPEEGLKFMVYLQKENIIDESGMPKERFSAEFPKEGPSILRIQQVVRGDSAAYFCASSLGVGSSYNEQFFGPGTRLTVL.

This chain joins TRBV5-1 and TRBJ2-7; tentative D call: TRBD2 (6 bases). V gave up 6 bases and J gave up 1 base, with 14 bases separating them. This CDR3 is built from 14 residues. The germline V gene has CDR1 SGHRS and CDR2 YFSETQ. The CDR3 nucleotides read TGCGCCAGCAAAGCCGGGGGACTGTCCTACGAGCAGTACTTC. Protein sequence: CASKAGGLSYEQYF.

The rearrangement joins TRBV7-2 to TRBJ1-2, with no clear D. Germline V gene lookup returns CDR1 SGHTA and CDR2 FQGNSA. Between the trimmed V and J ends, which lost 0 bases and 1 base, there was a span of 9 bases. This CDR3 is built from 15 residues. The CDR3 sequence is CASSLASDYNYGYTF. The CDR3 DNA follows: TGTGCCAGCAGCTTAGCTTCAGATTATAACTATGGCTACACCTTC. Together with reference TRBV7-2 and TRBJ1-2, the CDR3 gives the full variable domain: GAGVSQSPSNKVTEKGKDVELRCDPISGHTALYWYRQSLGQGLEFLIYFQGNSAPDKSGLPSDRFSAERTGGSVSTLTIQRTQQEDSAVYLCASSLASDYNYGYTFGSGTRLTVV.